The source of this T cell receptor beta chain is a study of blood T cell repertoires in COVID-19. About the study: Whether acute or convalescent, the COVID-19 samples came from the United States, Italy and Spain.

Original processing notes: For nucleated cells, counts were estimated from reference gene primer amplification. Profiled with immunoSEQ multiplex PCR; TCRdb holds only in-frame clones, not every one. V and J calls and clone size are as listed in that table; D and trimming were resolved from the DNA. The top ten clones hold over 6.5% of a sample with 140,000 or so clones, around three quarters of them seen once. With V trimmed by 2 bases and J by 3 bases, 3 bases remained unmatched. This CDR3 is built from 15 residues. Germline values: CDR1 MNHEY, CDR2 SMNVEV (reference sequence). The chain uses TRBV27 and TRBJ2-1; 8 bases fit TRBD2. The sequenced material came from peripheral blood. The clonotype originates from a man between 45 and 60 years old with active or convalescent COVID-19. The CDR3, as DNA: TGTGCCAGCAGTTTAACGGCGGGAGGCTACAATGAGCAGTTCTTC. This translates into CASSLTAGGYNEQFF.